The clone carrying this TCR beta chain was seen more than once but under ten times. Its matching antigen is unknown. This sample is drawn from a study of cytomegalovirus exposure and HLA in healthy donors. As for the study in general: Roughly 80% of around 400 genotyped donors fell in the Caucasian-associated ancestry cluster. Whole-study results and caveats: In terms of immune exposure information, only CMV serostatus was available.

This CDR3 is built from 14 residues. Trimming took off 4 bases at V and 5 bases at J, with 13 bases between the two ends. Germline V gene sequence: CDR1 SGDLS, CDR2 YYNGEE. Amplification used 60 Vbeta primers and 13 Jbeta primers. Some clones are missing from TCRdb's copy, which holds only in-frame ones; the method was immunoSEQ multiplex PCR. The repertoire holds more than 150,000 clones, with 80% as singletons. J is TRBJ2-1 and V is TRBV9; possible D gene TRBD1, 5 bases. The TCR originated in a boy aged 10-17 years in good health and CMV-seronegative. Sequencing input: PBMCs. The CDR3 loop is CASSPRFRDNEQFF. In DNA, the CDR3 is TGTGCCAGCAGCCCCCGCTTCAGGGACAATGAGCAGTTCTTC.